Listed below are T cell receptor beta chains from one sample, sequenced in a study of regulatory T cells in long-lasting Graves disease. One entry per CDR3 protein, called by TCRdb with MiXCR from the multiplex PCR reads. Here the sample spans around 500,000 distinct CDR3 sequences, less than 25% being singletons. This specimen was peripheral blood mononuclear cells (PBMCs), taken when the disease was refractory, from a patient treated with antithyroid drugs. The receptors originated from a female donor with Graves disease. Both conserved end residues are part of each CDR3. D genes are given only for firm matches. Rows give clone size only sometimes, using once, few, many, or a class for an expanded clone.

J gene	clone size	V gene	D gene	CDR3 protein	CDR3 DNA
TRBJ2-1	few	TRBV7-2	.	CASTEGSYNEQFF	TGTGCCAGCACCGAAGGGAGCTACAATGAGCAGTTCTTC
TRBJ2-5	many	TRBV7-9	.	CASSLGGLETQYF	TGTGCCAGCAGCTTAGGGGGGCTCGAGACCCAGTACTTC
TRBJ2-6	once	TRBV19	.	CASSIRVGGSGANVLTF	TGTGCCAGTAGTATAAGGGTTGGGGGTTCTGGGGCCAACGTCCTGACTTTC
TRBJ1-2	few	TRBV30	.	CAWAWRNYGYTF	TGTGCCTGGGCCTGGAGAAACTATGGCTACACCTTC
TRBJ1-1	many	TRBV12-5	TRBD1	CASGLDRGYMNTEAFF	TGTGCTAGTGGTTTGGACAGGGGATACATGAACACTGAAGCTTTCTTT
TRBJ2-2	.	TRBV6-4	TRBD1	CASSVLGQGAHTGELFF	TGTGCCAGCAGTGTCCTGGGGCAGGGGGCCCACACCGGGGAGCTGTTTTTT
TRBJ2-5	.	TRBV25-1	.	CASSEYRGARETQYF	TGTGCCAGCAGTGAATATCGGGGGGCTCGGGAGACCCAGTACTTC
TRBJ1-5	.	TRBV28	TRBD1	CASSPITTGGQPQHF	TGTGCCAGCAGTCCGATTACGACAGGGGGTCAGCCCCAGCATTTT
TRBJ2-7	many	TRBV15	.	CATSRQDTYEQYF	TGTGCCACCAGCAGACAGGACACCTACGAGCAGTACTTC
TRBJ2-1	once	TRBV27	.	CASSSKLDEQFF	TGTGCCAGCAGTTCGAAGTTGGATGAGCAGTTCTTC
TRBJ1-5	many	TRBV24-1	TRBD1	CATHDGQAGGQPQHF	TGTGCCACCCATGATGGACAGGCGGGAGGTCAGCCCCAGCATTTT
TRBJ1-4	.	TRBV29-1	.	CSVGGANEKLFF	TGCAGCGTTGGCGGGGCAAATGAAAAACTGTTTTTT
TRBJ1-2	once	TRBV6-6	.	CASGYSRGRRGYTF	TGTGCCAGCGGTTACTCGAGGGGTCGTCGTGGCTACACCTTC
TRBJ1-1	.	TRBV6-2/TRBV6-3	.	CASSGSEGAKAFF	TGTGCCAGCAGTGGATCCGAGGGAGCCAAAGCTTTCTTT
TRBJ1-4	many	TRBV25-1	TRBD1	CASSGTGVEKLFF	TGTGCCAGCAGCGGGACAGGGGTTGAAAAACTGTTTTTT
TRBJ1-5	.	TRBV7-2	.	CASSSTSDQPQHF	TGTGCCAGCAGCTCCACGTCGGATCAGCCCCAGCATTTT
TRBJ2-2	.	TRBV7-9	.	CASRRGSGFQNTGELFF	TGTGCCAGCCGCCGGGGTAGCGGCTTCCAGAACACCGGGGAGCTGTTTTTT
TRBJ2-7	many	TRBV6-1	TRBD2	CASSELGVGLALRYEQYF	TGTGCCAGCAGTGAATTGGGGGTTGGACTAGCCCTCCGCTACGAGCAGTACTTC
TRBJ1-2	many	TRBV28	TRBD1	CASSGTGLAYGYTF	TGTGCCAGCAGTGGGACAGGTTTAGCCTATGGCTACACCTTC
TRBJ2-7	.	TRBV10-3	.	CAISEAGGTGLYEQYF	TGTGCCATCAGTGAGGCGGGGGGGACAGGACTCTACGAGCAGTACTTC
TRBJ1-2	.	TRBV28	TRBD1	CASCQDHRGPIYGYTF	TGTGCCAGCTGCCAGGATCACAGGGGCCCCATCTATGGCTACACCTTC
TRBJ2-7	.	TRBV3-1	.	CARSQFSGYEQYF	TGTGCCAGGAGCCAATTTAGCGGCTACGAGCAGTACTTC
TRBJ1-2	many	TRBV12-3/TRBV12-4	.	CASSPDFGGLRDGYTF	TGTGCCAGCAGCCCAGATTTCGGGGGGCTAAGGGATGGCTACACCTTC
TRBJ2-2	.	TRBV5-6	TRBD2	CASSFTSGRWTGELFF	TGTGCCAGCAGCTTCACTAGCGGGAGGTGGACCGGGGAGCTGTTTTTT
TRBJ2-7	.	TRBV9	.	CASSVSALSYEQYF	TGTGCCAGCAGCGTATCGGCCCTCTCCTACGAGCAGTACTTC